The clone carrying this T cell receptor beta chain was recorded a few times. These data come from a study of human T cells and chemical hapten exposure. Time point denoted: patch test 1, 2 weeks after DPC sensitization. The treatment was: therapeutic diphenylcyclopropenone sensitization with weekly scalp DPC. The germline V and J ends were trimmed by 2 bases and 2 bases, with 10 bases remaining between them. Germline V gives CDR1 ENHRY, CDR2 SYGVKD. The CDR3 covers 14 residues. Original processing methods: A per-sample median of roughly 96,000 TCRs was observed, with a range of roughly 20,000 to 690,600. A single record per CDR3 protein comes from TCRdb applying MiXCR to the RACE reads. The V and J calls shown here were made by TCRdb, not taken from the authors' results. The sample consists of roughly 200,000 distinct CDR3 sequences, around 24% of them appearing once.

This material consisted of whole blood, taken in connection with sensitization to the hapten diphenylcyclopropenone (DPC). V and J are TRBV10-3 and TRBJ2-7; maybe TRBD1 (5 bases). The source of this sequence is a woman aged 45 to 65 with alopecia areata. Some clones in this sample may be carry-over from other donors' samples. The CDR3, as DNA: TGTGCCATCAGTGAGGCAGGGAACACCTACGAGCAGTACTTC. It codes for CAISEAGNTYEQYF.